This entry lists 19 T cell receptor beta chains sequenced from one sample in a study of T cell responses to AZD1222 COVID-19 vaccine. Repertoires were generated with immunoSEQ multiplex PCR, while TCRdb's copy carries only in-frame clones and drops some. The data contain 110,000 to 150,000 clones, approximately 92% of them singletons. This specimen was peripheral blood, taken on day 0 of AZD1222 vaccination. These receptors were collected from an adult in good health.

The chain joins TRBV9 to TRBJ2-5; the D call may be TRBD1 or TRBD2 (5 bases each). In germline, CDR1 is SGDLS, CDR2 YYNGEE. This CDR3 is 17 amino acids long. V lost 3 bases, J lost 4 bases, and 22 bases lay in between. The CDR3: CASSAPRGGPGGETQYF. DNA for the CDR3: TGTGCCAGCAGCGCCCCCCGTGGGGGACCGGGCGGAGAGACCCAGTACTTC.

V usage is TRBV28 and J usage is TRBJ1-2; D not certain. Trimming removed 7 bases at V and 8 bases at J, with 17 bases between. From germline, CDR1 is MDHEN and CDR2 SYDVKM. The CDR3 is made up of 13 amino acids. Here the CDR3 reads CASKRGIQGGYTF. CDR3 DNA: TGTGCCAGCAAACGCGGCATCCAAGGGGGCTACACCTTC.

The chain's CDR3 is CASGAAHLYEQYF. CDR3 coding DNA: TGTGCCAGCGGGGCCGCACATCTCTACGAGCAGTACTTC. This chain uses TRBV2 with TRBJ2-7, with D possibly matching TRBD1 (5 bases). Trimming cost V 8 bases and J 3 bases, with 14 bases left between them. CDR3 length: 13 residues. CDR1 is SNHLY and CDR2 is FYNNEI in the germline V gene.

This chain links TRBV2 with TRBJ1-1; D remains ambiguous. The CDR3 loop spans 11 amino acids. V lost 6 bases and J lost 9, with 11 bases in between. The germline gives CDR1 SNHLY, CDR2 FYNNEI. CDR3 sequence (DNA): TGTGCCAGCAGCCTCGAGAGACAAGCTTTCTTT. Its protein is CASSLERQAFF.

This chain joins TRBV27 and TRBJ1-1, with D hard to call. This CDR3 has 16 amino acids. Trimming cost V 7 bases and J 1 base, with 19 bases left between them. Germline CDR1 MNHEY, CDR2 SMNVEV (reference sequence). In nucleotides, the CDR3 is TGTGCCAGCACGCCCCTGAGGTCTCGCGGGAACACTGAAGCTTTCTTT. Translating it yields CASTPLRSRGNTEAFF.

The V gene is TRBV18, the J gene TRBJ1-2; unclear D gene. Trimming stripped 1 base from V and 3 bases from J, with 18 bases between. The CDR3 length is 17 residues. Germline CDR1 reads KGHSH; CDR2 reads LQKENI. The CDR3 region is CASSPRAGSSEHYGYTF. The CDR3 nucleotides read TGTGCCAGCTCACCACGAGCTGGGTCGAGTGAACACTATGGCTACACCTTC.

This chain joins TRBV6-5 and TRBJ1-5, with 9 bases fitting TRBD1. The CDR3 length is 15 residues. CDR1 and CDR2 from the germline V gene are MNHEY and SVGAGI. J gave up 4 bases and V 5 bases, and 6 bases lay outside the gene matches. The CDR3 DNA reads TGTGCCAGCAGTCTAACGGGACAGGGTAATCAGCCCCAGCATTTT. It specifies CASSLTGQGNQPQHF.

V gene TRBV5-4 combines with J gene TRBJ2-3; the D is unclear. The germline gives CDR1 SGHNT, CDR2 YYREEE (reference sequence). V was pared by 0 bases and J by 2 bases, with 13 bases between. This CDR3 region has 16 residues. The DNA of the CDR3 is TGTGCCAGCAGCTTGGAGCCGGTGAAATTCACAGATACGCAGTATTTT. It codes for CASSLEPVKFTDTQYF.

The genes are TRBV29-1 and TRBJ2-1, with 16 positions matching TRBD2. There are 14 residues in the CDR3. V was clipped by 7 bases and J by 6 bases; unmatched bases: 3. CDR1 and CDR2 (germline): SQVTM, ANQGSEA. CDR3 nucleotide sequence: TGCAGCGGGGGGACTAGCGGGAGGGCCAATGAGCAGTTCTTC. This sequence encodes CSGGTSGRANEQFF.

In DNA form, the CDR3 reads TGTGCCAGCAGCGCCAGGCAGGGACCAAACACTGAAGCTTTCTTT. This sequence encodes CASSARQGPNTEAFF. V and J are TRBV5-4 and TRBJ1-1; a possible D gene is TRBD1 (5 bases). Trimming left V 4 bases short and J 2 bases short, with 15 bases between. The CDR3 covers 15 residues. Germline CDR1 SGHNT, CDR2 YYREEE (reference sequence).

V gene TRBV24-1 combines with J gene TRBJ2-3; D is undetermined. The germline CDR1 and CDR2 sequences are KGHDR and SFDVKD. Trimming pared 3 bases from V and 3 bases from J, leaving 12 bases between. The CDR3 spans 15 residues. The CDR3 DNA follows: TGTGCCACCAGTGATCCGACTGACGGTACAGATACGCAGTATTTT. It specifies CATSDPTDGTDTQYF.

The V gene is TRBV6-2 or TRBV6-3, the J gene TRBJ2-3; no reliable D call. The CDR3 contains 14 residues. Germline values: CDR1 MNHEY, CDR2 SVGEGT. Trimming removed 6 bases from V and 2 bases from J, with 12 bases in between. The CDR3 reads CASSEDGTTDTQYF. CDR3 in DNA: TGTGCCAGCAGCGAGGACGGAACCACAGATACGCAGTATTTT.

The chain carries TRBV27 and TRBJ2-5; 10 nucleotides align to TRBD1. Trimming at V came to 5 bases and at J to 7 bases, leaving 16 bases not matched to a gene. The CDR3 contains 17 residues. Germline V gives CDR1 MNHEY, CDR2 SMNVEV (reference sequence). In nucleotides, the CDR3 is TGTGCCAGCAGTCACGGCCACGGGACAGGGGAATTTGGGACCCAGTACTTC. Translation: CASSHGHGTGEFGTQYF.

This chain uses TRBV14 with TRBJ2-1, with TRBD2 matching 11 bases. Germline CDR1 is SGHDN and CDR2 is FVKESK. V lost 5 bases to trimming and J lost 2 bases; unmatched junction nucleotides: 5. CDR3 length: 16 amino acids. The CDR3 sequence is CASSVLTSGTYNEQFF. Written as DNA, the CDR3 is TGTGCCAGCAGCGTCCTGACTAGCGGGACCTACAATGAGCAGTTCTTC.

V is TRBV2 and J is TRBJ2-7; perhaps TRBD1 as D (7 bases). The CDR3 runs 14 residues. Deletions cut 8 bases from V and 6 bases from J, with 20 bases between. Germline assignment: CDR1 SNHLY and CDR2 FYNNEI. In DNA, the CDR3 is TGTGCCAGCGTAAGACAGGGAGGCAGGACCGAGCAGTACTTC. It translates to CASVRQGGRTEQYF.

This chain uses TRBV28 with TRBJ1-2; D call uncertain. V was trimmed by 6 bases and J by 6 bases, leaving 17 bases between them. CDR1 is MDHEN and CDR2 is SYDVKM in the germline V gene. This CDR3 is built from 14 residues. CDR3: CASSYLPGRDGYTF. The CDR3 DNA follows: TGTGCCAGCAGCTACCTACCCGGGAGGGATGGCTACACCTTC.

The chain employs TRBV29-1 and TRBJ2-7; D might be TRBD1 (6 bases). V shed 7 bases and J shed 2 bases, with 12 bases lying between them. Germline V lookup: CDR1 SQVTM, CDR2 ANQGSEA. The CDR3 consists of 12 residues. CDR3 bases: TGCAGCGGAAGAGGACAGACCTACGAGCAGTACTTC. This encodes CSGRGQTYEQYF.

The V gene is TRBV7-9, the J gene TRBJ2-5; 9 nucleotides line up with TRBD1. CDR3 length equals 17 residues. The V and J ends lost 5 bases and 4 bases, in that order; junction bases with no gene match: 14. Germline loops: CDR1 SEHNR, CDR2 FQNEAQ (reference sequence). In DNA form, the CDR3 reads TGTGCCAGCAGCCCGGATTTGGGACAGGGCCCTCGAGAGACCCAGTACTTC. Translating it yields CASSPDLGQGPRETQYF.

The genes are TRBV6-6 and TRBJ1-2; the match to TRBD1 covers 8 bases. The J segment lost 4 bases and the V segment lost 6 bases, leaving 4 bases of the junction unmatched. The CDR3 extends over 13 amino acids. Germline assignment: CDR1 MNHNY and CDR2 SVGAGI (reference sequence). The CDR3: CASRGQGAYGYTF. CDR3 in DNA: TGTGCCAGCAGGGGCCAGGGGGCCTATGGCTACACCTTC.